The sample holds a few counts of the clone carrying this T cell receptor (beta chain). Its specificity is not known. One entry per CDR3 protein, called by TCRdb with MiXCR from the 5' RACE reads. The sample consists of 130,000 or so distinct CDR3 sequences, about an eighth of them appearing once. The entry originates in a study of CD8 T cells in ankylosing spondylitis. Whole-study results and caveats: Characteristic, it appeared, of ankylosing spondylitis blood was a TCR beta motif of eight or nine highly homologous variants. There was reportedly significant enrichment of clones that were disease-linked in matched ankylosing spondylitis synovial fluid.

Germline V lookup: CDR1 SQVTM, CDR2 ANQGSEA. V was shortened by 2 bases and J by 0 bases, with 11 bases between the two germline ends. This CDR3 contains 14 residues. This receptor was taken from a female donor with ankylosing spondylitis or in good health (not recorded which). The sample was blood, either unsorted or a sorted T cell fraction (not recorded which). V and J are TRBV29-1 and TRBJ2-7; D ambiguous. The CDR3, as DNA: TGCAGCGTTGAAACACAGATAATCTCCTACGAGCAGTACTTC. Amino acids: CSVETQIISYEQYF.